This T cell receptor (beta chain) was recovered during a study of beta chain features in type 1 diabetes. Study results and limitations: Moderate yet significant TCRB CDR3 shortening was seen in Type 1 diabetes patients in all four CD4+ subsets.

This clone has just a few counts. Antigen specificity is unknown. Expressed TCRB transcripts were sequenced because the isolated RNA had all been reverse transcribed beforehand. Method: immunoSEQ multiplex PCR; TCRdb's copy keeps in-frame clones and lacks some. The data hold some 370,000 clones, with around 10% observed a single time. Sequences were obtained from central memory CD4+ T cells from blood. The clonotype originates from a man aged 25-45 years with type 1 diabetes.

This chain's CDR3 is CASSPQAGNTEAFF. The CDR3 region has the DNA TGCGCCAGCAGCCCCCAGGCGGGGAACACTGAAGCTTTCTTT. The chain has TRBV5-1 and TRBJ1-1; no clear D. The CDR3 totals 14 residues. In germline, CDR1 is SGHRS, CDR2 YFSETQ. V lost 4 bases to trimming and J lost 1 base, with 11 bases between them.